This TCR beta chain stems from a study of response to subunit inactivated influenza vaccine. This clonotype has ten or more counts. CDR3 length equals 13 residues. Germline values: CDR1 MNHEY, CDR2 SVGEGT. V shed 6 bases, J shed 6 bases, and the junction held 8 bases outside the gene matches. A single record per CDR3 protein comes from TCRdb applying MiXCR to the RT-PCR reads. The table lists around 490,000 distinct CDR3 sequences, less than 8% of them singletons, with 13% in the top ten. This sequence joins TRBV6-2 or TRBV6-3 and TRBJ2-7; 7 nucleotides line up with TRBD1. Sequenced material: PBMCs from blood, taken around 25 months after vaccination. This clonotype was obtained from a man aged 50 to 69 who received an inactivated influenza vaccine. CDR3 DNA: TGTGCCAGCAGGCTATCGACAGGGCTCGAGCAGTACTTC. Amino acid sequence: CASRLSTGLEQYF.